What follows are 14 T cell receptor beta chains derived from one specimen sequenced in a study of blood T cell repertoires in COVID-19. Produced via immunoSEQ multiplex PCR; TCRdb's table is partial and in-frame only. The repertoire holds 210,000 or so clones, with around 84% as singletons. The sequenced material came from peripheral blood. These receptors originate from a man in his forties or fifties with acute or convalescent COVID-19.

Only a few counts were recorded for this clone. The chain employs TRBV10-3 and TRBJ2-1, with 11 positions matching TRBD2. The CDR3 runs 13 residues. The V and J ends lost 4 bases and 9 bases, in that order; junction bases with no gene match: 2. The germline gives CDR1 ENHRY, CDR2 SYGVKD. This CDR3 reads CAISASGGFEQFF. The DNA of the CDR3 is TGTGCCATCAGTGCTAGCGGGGGGTTTGAGCAGTTCTTC.

The chain couples TRBV3-1 (or the pseudogene TRBV3-2) to TRBJ1-6; D gene unclear. Trimming shortened V by 1 base and J by 10 bases, and 5 bases separated the two germline ends. Looked up from germline, CDR1 is LGHDT and CDR2 is YNNKEL (reference sequence). This CDR3 has 12 residues. The CDR3 bases are TGTGCCAGCAGCCAAGGAGGCTCACCCCTCCACTTT. It encodes CASSQGGSPLHF.

The chain carries TRBV6-5 and TRBJ1-5; D uncertain. V lost 6 bases to trimming and J lost 6 bases, with 15 bases between them. The CDR3 extends over 14 amino acids. The germline V gene has CDR1 MNHEY and CDR2 SVGAGI. The CDR3 sequence: CASSGEFSGQPQHF. The CDR3 DNA reads as TGTGCCAGCAGCGGGGAGTTTAGTGGTCAGCCCCAGCATTTT.

The rearrangement joins TRBV30 to TRBJ1-4; D is perhaps TRBD1 (6 bases). From germline, CDR1 is GTSNPN and CDR2 SVGIG (reference sequence). The ends were cut back, 2 bases at V and 4 bases at J, with 23 bases in the middle. The CDR3 contains 18 residues. The CDR3 DNA is TGTGCCTGGAGTCCTACCCCCCAGGGGCTCGCTGGTAATGAAAAACTGTTTTTT. It translates to CAWSPTPQGLAGNEKLFF.

The chain combines TRBV2 with TRBJ2-1, with D perhaps matching TRBD2 (5 bases). Germline loops: CDR1 SNHLY, CDR2 FYNNEI. V was cut by 2 bases and J by 0 bases, with 14 bases left in between. CDR3 length: 17 amino acids. The CDR3, as DNA: TGTGCCAGCAGTGAAAGGCGGTTTGAGGGCTCCTACAATGAGCAGTTCTTC. The encoded protein is CASSERRFEGSYNEQFF.

V and J are TRBV2 and TRBJ1-2; D perhaps matches TRBD1 (6 bases). V gave up 5 bases and J gave up 5 bases, with 21 bases separating them. In germline, CDR1 is SNHLY, CDR2 FYNNEI. The CDR3 spans 16 residues. This chain's CDR3 is CASSRDTGVEAYGYTF. CDR3 coding DNA: TGTGCCAGCAGTAGGGACACCGGAGTGGAAGCTTATGGCTACACCTTC.

This rearrangement joins TRBV27 to TRBJ1-2; 8 nucleotides align to TRBD1. V lost 5 bases to trimming and J lost 4 bases; unmatched junction nucleotides: 6. There are 14 residues in the CDR3. Looked up from germline, CDR1 is MNHEY and CDR2 is SMNVEV (reference sequence). The CDR3 DNA is TGTGCCAGCAGTAATTGGACAGGGCGCTATGGCTACACCTTC. It translates to CASSNWTGRYGYTF.

This chain joins TRBV11-2 and TRBJ2-7; D uncertain. Germline-derived CDR1 and CDR2 are SGHAT and FQNNGV. Trimming took 2 bases from V and 2 from J, leaving 4 bases between them. The length of the CDR3 is 12 residues. The CDR3: CASSLNTYEQYF. For the CDR3, the DNA is TGTGCCAGCAGCTTAAACACCTACGAGCAGTACTTC.

This clone was counted between two and nine times. This sequence joins TRBV5-1 and TRBJ1-2, with TRBD1 matching 9 bases. The CDR3 totals 16 residues. Germline loops: CDR1 SGHRS, CDR2 YFSETQ. The V segment lost 7 bases and the J segment 7 bases; nucleotides outside the gene matches: 17. CDR3 amino acids: CASFSLPGQGAGGYTF. The CDR3 nucleotides are TGCGCCAGCTTTTCACTTCCGGGACAGGGAGCCGGTGGCTACACCTTC. The full variable domain, with the rest looked up from reference TRBV5-1 and TRBJ1-2, is KAGVTQTPRYLIKTRGQQVTLSCSPISGHRSVSWYQQTPGQGLQFLFEYFSETQRNKGNFPGRFSGRQFSNSRSEMNVSTLELGDSALYLCASFSLPGQGAGGYTFGSGTRLTVV.

This chain joins TRBV11-2 and TRBJ2-3; 14 bases are shared with TRBD2. Per the germline V gene, CDR1 is SGHAT and CDR2 is FQNNGV. This CDR3 has 16 residues. The V segment lost 5 bases and the J segment 4 bases; nucleotides outside the gene matches: 5. Here the CDR3 DNA reads TGTGCCAGCAGCCCCCGACTAGCGGGGGGGGCAGATACGCAGTATTTT. This translates into CASSPRLAGGADTQYF.

The chain uses TRBV6-6 and TRBJ1-3, with D hard to call. The V end was cut by 6 bases, the J end by 0 bases, with 15 bases between. The CDR3 totals 16 residues. Germline CDR1 and CDR2: MNHNY and SVGAGI (reference sequence). CDR3 DNA: TGTGCCAGCAGCCTAGAGGTTGCCTTCTCTGGAAACACCATATATTTT. It translates to CASSLEVAFSGNTIYF.

The chain links TRBV6-2 or TRBV6-3 to TRBJ1-2, with no clear D. Germline V lookup: CDR1 MNHEY, CDR2 SVGEGT. The germline V and J ends were trimmed by 2 bases and 1 base, with 11 bases remaining between them. CDR3 size: 15 residues. In DNA, the CDR3 is TGTGCCAGCAGTTACCTCTCGGGAGGTAACTATGGCTACACCTTC. Amino acids: CASSYLSGGNYGYTF.

V usage is TRBV18 and J usage is TRBJ1-1, with 7 bases identical to TRBD1. The germline V gene has CDR1 KGHSH and CDR2 LQKENI. The CDR3 consists of 15 residues. Trimming removed 4 bases from V and 2 bases from J; junction bases left unmatched: 7. The CDR3, as DNA: TGTGCCAGCTCACGGGACAGACCCTCAAACACTGAAGCTTTCTTT. Its protein is CASSRDRPSNTEAFF.

The chain employs TRBV15 and TRBJ2-7, with a weak D call TRBD1 (6 bases). V lost 0 bases and J lost 0, with 9 bases in between. CDR1 is LNHNV and CDR2 is YYDKDF in the germline V gene (reference sequence). CDR3 length equals 15 residues. The CDR3 sequence is CATSRDPDSSYEQYF. The CDR3 DNA sequence: TGTGCCACCAGCAGAGACCCGGACAGCTCCTACGAGCAGTACTTC. Full variable domain (rest looked up from reference TRBV15 and TRBJ2-7): DAMVIQNPRYQVTQFGKPVTLSCSQTLNHNVMYWYQQKSSQAPKLLFHYYDKDFNNEADTPDNFQSRRPNTSFCFLDIRSPGLGDTAMYLCATSRDPDSSYEQYFGPGTRLTVT.